This T cell receptor beta chain was recovered during a study of cytomegalovirus exposure and HLA in healthy donors. General study points: Specific recognition of CMV antigens was confirmed in vitro for three chains (all CMV-associated).

The PCR had 60 Vbeta and 13 Jbeta primers. The table came from immunoSEQ multiplex PCR; TCRdb's copy has only in-frame clones and leaves some out. Here the sample spans around 120,000 clones, 80% being singletons. Details on this clone: Its target is not known.

Trimming cost V 4 bases and J 9 bases, with 24 bases left between them. The CDR3 sequence is 16 residues long. Germline V gene lookup returns CDR1 SGHTA and CDR2 FQGNSA. The sample taken for sequencing was PBMCs. The chain combines TRBV7-2 with TRBJ1-1; D is perhaps TRBD1 (6 bases). The origin of this receptor is a female donor in good health and CMV-seropositive. CDR3 residues: CASSSRGGASPLKAFF. For the CDR3, the DNA is TGTGCCAGCAGCTCTCGGGGGGGCGCCTCCCCACTGAAAGCTTTCTTT. Full variable domain (outside the CDR3, taken from reference TRBV7-2 and TRBJ1-1): GAGVSQSPSNKVTEKGKDVELRCDPISGHTALYWYRQSLGQGLEFLIYFQGNSAPDKSGLPSDRFSAERTGGSVSTLTIQRTQQEDSAVYLCASSSRGGASPLKAFFGQGTRLTVV.